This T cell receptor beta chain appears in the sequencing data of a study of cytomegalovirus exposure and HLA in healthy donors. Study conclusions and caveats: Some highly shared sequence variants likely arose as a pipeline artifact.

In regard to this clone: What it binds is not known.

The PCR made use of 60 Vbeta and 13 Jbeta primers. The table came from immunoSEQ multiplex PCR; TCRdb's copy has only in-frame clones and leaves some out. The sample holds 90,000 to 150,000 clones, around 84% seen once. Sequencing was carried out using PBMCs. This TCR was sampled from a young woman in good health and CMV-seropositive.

DNA for the CDR3: TGCGCCAGCAGCCAAGAGGGCACCAGTGGCGGGGAGCTGTTTTTT. It translates to CASSQEGTSGGELFF. This chain links TRBV4-3 with TRBJ2-2; D ambiguous. Between the trimmed V and J ends, which lost 0 bases and 7 bases, there was a span of 12 bases. The CDR3 loop spans 15 amino acids. Germline values: CDR1 LGHNA, CDR2 YSLEER.